The 24 T cell receptor beta chains reported below all come from one sample, sequenced in a study of cytomegalovirus exposure and HLA in healthy donors. Vbeta (60) and Jbeta (13) primers were used in the PCR. Using immunoSEQ multiplex PCR, the repertoire was profiled, and TCRdb retains in-frame clones only, with some absent. The sample comprises hundreds of thousands of clones, 65% to 80% of which are singletons, and about 0.22% rests with the top ten. The sample taken for sequencing was PBMCs. The receptor source for this set is a girl aged 2-10 years in good health and CMV-seronegative.

The rearrangement uses TRBV6-1 and TRBJ2-6; the D gene is possibly TRBD1 (5 bases). Germline-derived CDR1 and CDR2 are MNHNS and SASEGT. The V and J ends lost 2 bases and 0 bases respectively, with 5 bases between them. The CDR3 totals 15 residues. The CDR3 DNA reads as TGTGCCAGCAGTGAAAGGGGCTCTGGGGCCAACGTCCTGACTTTC. Amino acid sequence: CASSERGSGANVLTF.

The CDR3 DNA reads TGTGCCAGCAGCTTGGGGGGACTCAACTACAATGAGCAGTTCTTC. Encoded protein: CASSLGGLNYNEQFF. The chain couples TRBV7-6 to TRBJ2-1; maybe TRBD2 (6 bases). Looked up from germline, CDR1 is SGHVS and CDR2 is FNYEAQ. The CDR3 loop spans 15 amino acids. The V end was cut by 3 bases, the J end by 3 bases, with 12 bases between.

V is TRBV19 and J is TRBJ1-6; possible D gene TRBD1, 5 bases. The V end lost 5 bases, the J end lost 7 bases, and 15 bases lay between the germline ends. The CDR3 is 15 residues long. Germline V CDR1 and CDR2: LNHDA, SQIVND (reference sequence). The CDR3 sequence: CASSASGRGNSPLHF. CDR3 coding DNA: TGTGCCAGTAGTGCGTCGGGACGGGGGAATTCACCCCTCCACTTT.

This clone has only one observation. The genes are TRBV5-1 and TRBJ1-1, with D perhaps TRBD1 (6 bases). This CDR3 is built from 14 residues. CDR1 and CDR2 from the germline V gene are SGHRS and YFSETQ. V dropped 5 bases and J dropped 2 bases, with 13 bases sitting between them. CDR3 DNA sequence: TGCGCCAGCAGACCGGGGGGGGGCAACACTGAAGCTTTCTTT. Its translation is CASRPGGGNTEAFF.

This clone was observed once. The chain has TRBV5-1 and TRBJ2-7; TRBD2 is a possible D gene (5 bases). This CDR3 comprises 14 residues. V lost 1 base, J lost 6 bases, and 14 bases lay in between. Germline CDR1 is SGHRS and CDR2 is YFSETQ. This CDR3 reads CASSLTSSRGEQYF. The CDR3 DNA reads as TGCGCCAGCAGCTTGACTTCCTCTCGGGGCGAGCAGTACTTC.

In nucleotides, the CDR3 is TGCGCCAGCAGCTTCCGACTACGCACAGATACGCAGTATTTT. Protein product: CASSFRLRTDTQYF. The rearrangement links TRBV5-1 to TRBJ2-3, with D tentatively TRBD2 (5 bases). V was pared by 2 bases and J by 1 base, with 8 bases between. The CDR3 consists of 14 residues. Per the germline V gene, CDR1 is SGHRS and CDR2 is YFSETQ.

The chain has TRBV29-1 and TRBJ2-3, with D possibly matching TRBD2 (5 bases). The CDR3 is made up of 13 amino acids. V was pared by 2 bases and J by 7 bases, with 13 bases between. CDR1 is SQVTM and CDR2 is ANQGSEA in the germline V gene. The CDR3 protein is CSVEPFGEYTQYF. CDR3 in DNA: TGCAGCGTTGAACCTTTCGGGGAATATACGCAGTATTTT.

The chain combines TRBV5-1 with TRBJ1-1; TRBD1 matches at 10 bases. The CDR3 length is 14 residues. The germline V gene has CDR1 SGHRS and CDR2 YFSETQ. V shed 7 bases and J 6 bases; nucleotides not matched to a gene: 9. In DNA form, the CDR3 reads TGCGCCAGCGTCGCCGGGACAGGGGTTTCTGAAGCTTTCTTT. This sequence encodes CASVAGTGVSEAFF.

The gene calls are TRBV21-1 and TRBJ2-7; the table's TRBD1 call for D was not verified on the DNA. TRBV21-1 is reported as a pseudogene. The CDR3 is 16 residues long. CDR3 loop: CASSKVIQGSSHEQYF. CDR3 sequence (DNA): TGTGCCAGCAGCAAAGTAATCCAGGGATCGTCTCACGAGCAGTACTTC.

This chain uses TRBV30 with TRBJ2-1, with 9 positions matching TRBD1. Unmatched junction bases numbered 6, after V lost 2 bases and J lost 7 bases. The CDR3 extends over 14 amino acids. Germline CDR1 and CDR2: GTSNPN and SVGIG (reference sequence). CDR3 nucleotide sequence: TGTGCCTGGAGTATACCACAGGGGGCGAATGAGCAGTTCTTC. Protein: CAWSIPQGANEQFF.

This clone was counted only a few times. The chain's CDR3 is CASSFTSGNYNEQFF. As DNA, the CDR3 is TGTGCCAGCAGTTTTACTAGCGGGAACTACAATGAGCAGTTCTTC. This chain joins TRBV6-5 and TRBJ2-1, with 10 bases identical to TRBD2. V lost 4 bases, J lost 3 bases, and 3 bases stayed unmatched. The CDR3 is 15 amino acids. Germline V gene data show CDR1 as MNHEY and CDR2 as SVGAGI.

The chain couples TRBV29-1 to TRBJ1-2; TRBD1 matches at 9 bases. Trimming at V came to 3 bases and at J to 6 bases, leaving 11 bases not matched to a gene. Germline V gives CDR1 SQVTM, CDR2 ANQGSEA. The CDR3 is made up of 15 amino acids. The CDR3 protein is CSVDVPGQGFDGYTF. As DNA, the CDR3 is TGCAGCGTTGACGTACCGGGACAGGGATTCGATGGCTACACCTTC.

Concerning this clone: Germline is not matched at one junction end, which may reflect a read error. V gene TRBV7-9 combines with J gene TRBJ2-1; D remains unclear. CDR1 and CDR2 from the germline V gene are SEHNR and FQNEAQ (reference sequence). This CDR3 is built from 12 residues. This chain's CDR3 is CSSSSIVNEQFF. The DNA for the CDR3 is TGTTCCAGCAGCTCCATAGTCAATGAGCAGTTCTTC.

The chain is built from TRBV5-1 and TRBJ2-5; D may be TRBD2 (6 bases). The CDR3 covers 14 residues. Looked up from germline, CDR1 is SGHRS and CDR2 is YFSETQ. The V gene lost 4 bases and the J gene lost 0 bases, with 10 bases spanning the gap. The CDR3 region has the DNA TGCGCCAGCAGCCTAGGGACTTACCAAGAGACCCAGTACTTC. The encoded protein is CASSLGTYQETQYF.

The chain couples TRBV5-4 to TRBJ2-7; D is possibly TRBD1 (6 bases). CDR1 and CDR2 (germline): SGHNT, YYREEE (reference sequence). Trimming shortened V by 5 bases and J by 4 bases, and 13 bases separated the two germline ends. The CDR3 spans 13 residues. This CDR3 is CASRSLGAYEQYF. CDR3 in DNA: TGTGCCAGCAGGAGTCTGGGGGCTTACGAGCAGTACTTC.

The chain links TRBV27 to TRBJ2-7; the D gene is possibly TRBD2 (5 bases). Trimming removed 3 bases at V and 0 bases at J, with 9 bases between. The CDR3 has 14 residues. Per germline, CDR1 MNHEY and CDR2 SMNVEV (reference sequence). The CDR3 DNA reads TGTGCCAGCAGTTTCACCGGGAACTCCTACGAGCAGTACTTC. Translation: CASSFTGNSYEQYF.

This chain links TRBV7-9 with TRBJ2-3, with a weak D call TRBD2 (6 bases). Germline CDR1 is SEHNR and CDR2 is FQNEAQ (reference sequence). CDR3 size: 13 residues. Trimming took off 6 bases at V and 4 bases at J, with 11 bases between the two ends. CDR3 in amino acids: CASRTGLSDTQYF. The CDR3 DNA reads as TGTGCCAGCAGAACCGGACTATCAGATACGCAGTATTTT. The full variable domain, with the rest looked up from reference TRBV7-9 and TRBJ2-3, is DTGVSQNPRHKITKRGQNVTFRCDPISEHNRLYWYRQTLGQGPEFLTYFQNEAQLEKSRLLSDRFSAERPKGSFSTLEIQRTEQGDSAMYLCASRTGLSDTQYFGPGTRLTVL.

In this sample, this clone turned up many times. The CDR3: CASPPGGQPFTEAFF. CDR3 DNA sequence: TGTGCCAGCCCCCCAGGGGGACAGCCATTCACTGAAGCTTTCTTT. The rearrangement links TRBV2 to TRBJ1-1, with 7 bases lining up with TRBD1. Germline CDR1 reads SNHLY; CDR2 reads FYNNEI. J lost 4 bases, V lost 8 bases, and 13 bases had no gene match. The CDR3 consists of 15 residues.

This chain uses TRBV2 with TRBJ2-3; no reliable D call. Trimming stripped 3 bases from V and 2 bases from J, with 9 bases between. Germline-derived CDR1 and CDR2 are SNHLY and FYNNEI. This CDR3 is 14 amino acids long. In DNA form, the CDR3 reads TGTGCCAGCAGTGAGGTCTATTACACAGATACGCAGTATTTT. Translated: CASSEVYYTDTQYF.

The CDR3 region has the DNA TGTGCCAGCAGCTTTTGGACAGGGGCCTTTTCCTATGGCTACACCTTC. Translation: CASSFWTGAFSYGYTF. The chain has TRBV7-2 and TRBJ1-2; 9 bases fit TRBD1. With V trimmed by 3 bases and J by 4 bases, 9 bases remained unmatched. The CDR3 extends over 16 amino acids. Germline CDR1 and CDR2: SGHTA and FQGNSA.

This chain joins TRBV5-1 and TRBJ2-3; D is unclear. The CDR3 runs to 14 residues. V lost 0 bases and J 2 bases, leaving 7 bases between the germline ends. Germline lookup yields CDR1 SGHRS and CDR2 YFSETQ. CDR3 amino acids: CASSLALDTDTQYF. The CDR3 coding sequence is TGCGCCAGCAGCTTGGCTCTAGACACAGATACGCAGTATTTT.

V and J are TRBV9 and TRBJ1-2; the D gene is possibly TRBD1 (6 bases). Germline V gene data show CDR1 as SGDLS and CDR2 as YYNGEE. The CDR3 covers 15 residues. V was cut by 4 bases and J by 2 bases, with 15 bases left in between. CDR3 nucleotides: TGTGCCAGCAGCCCAAATCCAGGGGTCAACTATGGCTACACCTTC. It encodes CASSPNPGVNYGYTF.

This clone has only a few counts. The genes are TRBV10-2 and TRBJ1-5; weak D call: TRBD1 (5 bases). The CDR3 runs 14 residues. Germline V gives CDR1 WSHSY, CDR2 SAAADI. Deletions cut 6 bases from V and 6 bases from J, with 15 bases between. The DNA for the CDR3 is TGCGCCAGCAGCCCACAGGTGGGGGGTCAGCCCCAGCATTTT. It encodes CASSPQVGGQPQHF.

V is TRBV9 and J is TRBJ2-6; D uncertain. This CDR3 contains 15 residues. Trimming removed 1 base from V and 0 bases from J, with 5 bases in between. The V gene's germline CDR1 is SGDLS and CDR2 YYNGEE. The CDR3 region is CASSVRGSGANVLTF. The CDR3 DNA follows: TGTGCCAGCAGCGTACGCGGCTCTGGGGCCAACGTCCTGACTTTC.